The rows below give T cell receptor beta chains drawn from one sample of a study of cytomegalovirus exposure and HLA in healthy donors. Produced via immunoSEQ multiplex PCR; TCRdb's table is partial and in-frame only. The table lists approximately 150,000 clones, under 80% of them singletons. Sequencing used PBMCs. The receptors stem from a woman in her 50s in good health and CMV-seropositive. CDR3s include the opening cysteine and the closing phenylalanine or tryptophan. D genes are given only for firm matches. Only some rows state a clone size, as once, few, many or a class for expanded clones.

CDR3aa,CDR3nt,abundance,d_gene,j_gene,v_gene
CSSTTGEGIYGYTF,TGTTCCAGCACCACTGGGGAGGGAATCTATGGCTACACCTTC,.,.,TRBJ1-2,TRBV7-9
CASSLGPSSYEQYF,TGTGCCAGCAGCTTAGGGCCTAGCTCCTACGAGCAGTACTTC,.,.,TRBJ2-7,TRBV11-2
CASSWGLGGSNQPQHF,TGCGCCAGCAGCTGGGGTCTCGGGGGGAGCAATCAGCCCCAGCATTTT,few,.,TRBJ1-5,TRBV5-1
CASSFGTGGLNIQYF,TGTGCCAGCAGTTTTGGCACAGGGGGCTTGAACATTCAGTACTTC,few,TRBD1,TRBJ2-4,TRBV5-5
CASTRERTGNQPQHF,TGTGCCAGCACCCGAGAGAGGACAGGGAATCAGCCCCAGCATTTT,.,TRBD1,TRBJ1-5,TRBV2
CASSLGQDYEQYF,TGTGCCAGCAGCTTAGGACAGGACTACGAGCAGTACTTC,.,.,TRBJ2-7,TRBV13
CASSQEWNRGRGWGYTF,TGTGCCAGCAGCCAAGAGTGGAACAGGGGGCGCGGCTGGGGCTACACCTTC,.,TRBD1,TRBJ1-2,TRBV14
CASSPKSYRSTNEKLFF,TGTGCCAGCAGTCCCAAATCATACAGGTCAACTAATGAAAAACTGTTTTTT,once,.,TRBJ1-4,TRBV27
CAISDRVGSPLHF,TGTGCCATCAGTGACAGGGTCGGATCACCCCTCCACTTT,.,.,TRBJ1-6,TRBV10-3
CAWSLRTTNEKLFF,TGTGCCTGGAGTCTCAGGACAACTAATGAAAAACTGTTTTTT,.,.,TRBJ1-4,TRBV30
CASMTSHNTEAFF,TGCGCCAGCATGACATCCCATAACACTGAAGCTTTCTTT,.,.,TRBJ1-1,TRBV10-2
CASSVRGGRYEQYF,TGTGCCAGCAGTGTGAGGGGGGGCCGTTACGAGCAGTACTTC,.,.,TRBJ2-7,TRBV6-1
CSAPGGAFF,TGCAGTGCCCCCGGGGGAGCTTTCTTT,.,.,TRBJ1-1,TRBV20-1
CSAQQGMTEAFF,TGCAGCGCCCAACAGGGGATGACTGAAGCTTTCTTT,once,TRBD1,TRBJ1-1,TRBV29-1
CASSEAGLSGNTIYF,TGTGCCAGCAGTGAAGCGGGGCTCTCTGGAAACACCATATATTTT,.,.,TRBJ1-3,TRBV6-1
CASKSPFEQPQHF,TGTGCCAGCAAAAGCCCCTTTGAGCAGCCCCAGCATTTT,few,.,TRBJ1-5,TRBV6-1
CATSRDDTTQPQHF,TGTGCCACCAGCAGAGATGACACCACACAGCCCCAGCATTTT,.,.,TRBJ1-5,TRBV15
CAMAASGGNEQFF,TGTGCCATGGCGGCTAGCGGGGGAAATGAGCAGTTCTTC,once,TRBD2,TRBJ2-1,TRBV10-3
CASREMNTEAFF,TGTGCCAGCAGGGAGATGAACACTGAAGCTTTCTTT,few,.,TRBJ1-1,TRBV2
CASTRGTDELGAFF,TGCGCCAGCACCCGAGGGACAGACGAACTGGGTGCTTTCTTT,.,TRBD1,TRBJ1-1,TRBV5-1
CASSQDKAGGFYEQFF,TGTGCCAGCAGCCAAGACAAAGCGGGGGGGTTCTATGAGCAGTTCTTC,few,TRBD2,TRBJ2-1,TRBV4-2
CASSPFARGGTDTQYF,TGTGCCAGCAGCCCCTTCGCGCGGGGGGGCACAGATACGCAGTATTTT,.,TRBD2,TRBJ2-3,TRBV11-2
CASSEVGLAGGTDTQYF,TGTGCCAGCAGTGAAGTGGGCCTAGCGGGGGGCACAGATACGCAGTATTTT,.,TRBD2,TRBJ2-3,TRBV2
CASSFDSGGPNEQFF,TGTGCCAGCAGCTTTGATAGCGGGGGTCCGAATGAGCAGTTCTTC,.,TRBD2,TRBJ2-1,TRBV7-3
CASSLRQGFSGANVLTF,TGTGCCAGCAGCTTGAGACAGGGATTCTCTGGGGCCAACGTCCTGACTTTC,.,TRBD1,TRBJ2-6,TRBV7-9
CASSLPGFTDTQYF,TGTGCCAGCAGCCTTCCAGGGTTCACAGATACGCAGTATTTT,.,.,TRBJ2-3,TRBV5-4
CASRDLQTNTEAFF,TGTGCCAGCAGGGATCTACAGACGAACACTGAAGCTTTCTTT,.,.,TRBJ1-1,TRBV6-1
CASTTFGNQPQHF,TGTGCCAGCACCACGTTCGGGAATCAGCCCCAGCATTTT,.,.,TRBJ1-5,TRBV7-2
CASSPKKKRTGPYGYTF,TGTGCCAGCAGCCCAAAAAAAAAGAGGACAGGGCCCTATGGCTACACCTTC,.,.,TRBJ1-2,TRBV21-1
CASSPGEGQVEKLFF,TGCGCCAGCAGCCCCGGGGAGGGACAGGTTGAAAAACTGTTTTTT,.,TRBD1,TRBJ1-4,TRBV5-1
CASSHGGRGTDTQYF,TGTGCCAGCAGTCACGGGGGTCGGGGCACAGATACGCAGTATTTT,.,.,TRBJ2-3,TRBV21-1
CASRLGTGVPSEQYF,TGTGCCAGCAGGCTTGGGACAGGGGTCCCCTCCGAGCAGTACTTC,.,TRBD1,TRBJ2-7,TRBV28